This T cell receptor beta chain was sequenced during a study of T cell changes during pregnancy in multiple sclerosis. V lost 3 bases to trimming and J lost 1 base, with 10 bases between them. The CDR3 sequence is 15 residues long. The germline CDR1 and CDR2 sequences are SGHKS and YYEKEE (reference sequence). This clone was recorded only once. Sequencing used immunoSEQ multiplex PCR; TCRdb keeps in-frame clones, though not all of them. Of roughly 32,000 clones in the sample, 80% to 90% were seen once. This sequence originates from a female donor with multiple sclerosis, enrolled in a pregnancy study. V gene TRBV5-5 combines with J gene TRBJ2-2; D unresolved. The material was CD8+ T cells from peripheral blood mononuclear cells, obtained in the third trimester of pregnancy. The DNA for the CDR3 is TGTGCCAGCAGCTACGACCCAGGGAACACCGGGGAGCTGTTTTTT. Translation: CASSYDPGNTGELFF.